The rows below give T cell receptor beta chains drawn from one sample of a study of regulatory T cells in long-lasting Graves disease. One entry per CDR3 protein results from TCRdb running MiXCR on the multiplex PCR reads. The sample shows hundreds of thousands of distinct CDR3 sequences, about 20% of them seen only once. This specimen consisted of peripheral blood mononuclear cells (PBMCs), obtained when the disease was refractory, from a patient treated with antithyroid drugs. The receptor set was obtained from a female donor with Graves disease. CDR3s include the opening cysteine and the closing phenylalanine or tryptophan. The order of the fields is V gene, J gene, clone size, D gene, CDR3 DNA, CDR3 protein. The D gene is left open where the match is weak. Rows give clone size only sometimes, using once, few, many, or a class for an expanded clone.

v_call: TRBV29-1; j_call: TRBJ2-3; clone_size: NA; d_call: NA; cdr3_nt: TGCAGCGTTGAATTCGCTGCAGATACGCAGTATTTT; cdr3_aa: CSVEFAADTQYF
v_call: TRBV14; j_call: TRBJ2-5; clone_size: many; d_call: TRBD2; cdr3_nt: TGTGCCAGCAGCCTGGGAGGGCCAGAGCAAGAGACCCAGTACTTC; cdr3_aa: CASSLGGPEQETQYF
v_call: TRBV28; j_call: TRBJ1-5; clone_size: many; d_call: TRBD1; cdr3_nt: TGTGCCAGCAGTTCCCCAGGGGGAGGAGGTCAGCCCCAGCATTTT; cdr3_aa: CASSSPGGGGQPQHF
v_call: TRBV28; j_call: TRBJ2-7; clone_size: many; d_call: TRBD1; cdr3_nt: TGTGCCAGCAGGGCGACAGGGGGCGGTCAATTCACCTACGAGCAGTACTTC; cdr3_aa: CASRATGGGQFTYEQYF
v_call: TRBV20-1; j_call: TRBJ1-2; clone_size: NA; d_call: NA; cdr3_nt: TGCAGTGCTTCAGATGCGGGGGGCGTCATCAATGGCTACACCTTC; cdr3_aa: CSASDAGGVINGYTF
v_call: TRBV28; j_call: TRBJ2-7; clone_size: many; d_call: TRBD2; cdr3_nt: TGTGCCAGCGACCGGGGGGGTACCTACGAGCAGTACTTC; cdr3_aa: CASDRGGTYEQYF
v_call: TRBV11-2; j_call: TRBJ1-2; clone_size: many; d_call: TRBD1; cdr3_nt: TGTGCCAGCAGCTTTAAGGGTGGCAGGGGGCGCGCCTATGGCTACACCTTC; cdr3_aa: CASSFKGGRGRAYGYTF
v_call: TRBV2; j_call: TRBJ2-4; clone_size: many; d_call: TRBD1; cdr3_nt: TGTGCCAGCAGTGAAAGGGGGCGCGAAGCCAAAAACATTCAGTACTTC; cdr3_aa: CASSERGREAKNIQYF
v_call: TRBV5-6; j_call: TRBJ2-7; clone_size: NA; d_call: TRBD1; cdr3_nt: TGTGCCAGCAGCTCCGGACAGGGGGCCCACGAGCAGTACTTC; cdr3_aa: CASSSGQGAHEQYF
v_call: TRBV6-1; j_call: TRBJ1-2; clone_size: many; d_call: NA; cdr3_nt: TGTGCCAGCAAGCCAGACAGTTACTATGGCTACACCTTC; cdr3_aa: CASKPDSYYGYTF
v_call: TRBV3-1; j_call: TRBJ2-7; clone_size: NA; d_call: TRBD2; cdr3_nt: TGTGCCAGCAGCCAAGTTAGCGGGAGAGACGAGCAGTACTTC; cdr3_aa: CASSQVSGRDEQYF
v_call: TRBV7-3; j_call: TRBJ2-2; clone_size: many; d_call: NA; cdr3_nt: TGTGCCAGCAGCTTGGCGGGGGACAGGTTCTCGGGGGAGCTGTTTTTT; cdr3_aa: CASSLAGDRFSGELFF
v_call: TRBV3-1; j_call: TRBJ1-1; clone_size: many; d_call: NA; cdr3_nt: TGTGCCAGCAGCCAATTGAGCGGGGCGAGCACTGAAGCTTTCTTT; cdr3_aa: CASSQLSGASTEAFF
v_call: TRBV7-2; j_call: TRBJ2-5; clone_size: many; d_call: TRBD2; cdr3_nt: TGTGCCAGCAGCTTAGATTGGACTAGCGGCCAAGAGACCCAGTACTTC; cdr3_aa: CASSLDWTSGQETQYF
v_call: TRBV7-2; j_call: TRBJ2-3; clone_size: few; d_call: NA; cdr3_nt: TGTGCCAGCAGTCGCGGGATTTACACAGATACGCAGTATTTT; cdr3_aa: CASSRGIYTDTQYF
v_call: TRBV25-1; j_call: TRBJ2-7; clone_size: few; d_call: TRBD1; cdr3_nt: TGTGCCAGCAGTTACGGACAGGGTATGTACGAGCAGTACTTC; cdr3_aa: CASSYGQGMYEQYF
v_call: TRBV10-3; j_call: TRBJ1-1; clone_size: few; d_call: TRBD1; cdr3_nt: TGTGCCATCAACCTAGACAGGGGTGGAACTGAAGCTTTCTTT; cdr3_aa: CAINLDRGGTEAFF
v_call: TRBV5-4; j_call: TRBJ2-1; clone_size: NA; d_call: NA; cdr3_nt: TGTGCCAGCAGCTTGACCGACGAACATAATGAGCAGTTCTTC; cdr3_aa: CASSLTDEHNEQFF
v_call: TRBV29-1; j_call: TRBJ1-6; clone_size: NA; d_call: NA; cdr3_nt: TGCAGCGTGAGACAGGACTATAATTCACCCCTCCACTTT; cdr3_aa: CSVRQDYNSPLHF
v_call: TRBV20-1; j_call: TRBJ2-2; clone_size: NA; d_call: TRBD2; cdr3_nt: TGCAGTGCTAGAATCGGGACTAGCTCCGGGGAGCTGTTTTTT; cdr3_aa: CSARIGTSSGELFF
v_call: TRBV6-4; j_call: TRBJ1-2; clone_size: many; d_call: TRBD1; cdr3_nt: TGTGCCAGCAGCGACAGGGGGCTGGAAGGCTACACCTTC; cdr3_aa: CASSDRGLEGYTF
v_call: TRBV5-6; j_call: TRBJ1-6; clone_size: few; d_call: TRBD1; cdr3_nt: TGTGCCAGCAGCTTCGACAGGGGGCTAGGTTCACCCCTCCACTTT; cdr3_aa: CASSFDRGLGSPLHF
v_call: TRBV7-2; j_call: TRBJ1-4; clone_size: many; d_call: NA; cdr3_nt: TGTGCCAGCAGCTTATTGGGGGGGGGAGGCGAAAAACTGTTTTTT; cdr3_aa: CASSLLGGGGEKLFF
v_call: TRBV19; j_call: TRBJ1-1; clone_size: few; d_call: NA; cdr3_nt: TGTGCCAGTAGTATAGGCAGGGCGCGATTCAACACTGAAGCTTTCTTT; cdr3_aa: CASSIGRARFNTEAFF
v_call: TRBV28; j_call: TRBJ2-1; clone_size: many; d_call: TRBD2; cdr3_nt: TGTGCCAGCAGTAGGGCGGGGGGGCACAATGAGCAGTTCTTC; cdr3_aa: CASSRAGGHNEQFF
v_call: TRBV11-3; j_call: TRBJ2-2; clone_size: many; d_call: NA; cdr3_nt: TGTGCCAGCAGCCCTACGAGAGGATCCACCGGGGAGCTGTTTTTT; cdr3_aa: CASSPTRGSTGELFF
v_call: TRBV19; j_call: TRBJ1-2; clone_size: few; d_call: NA; cdr3_nt: TGTGCCAGTAGTAGCCGCCGTTCGAACTATGGCTACACCTTC; cdr3_aa: CASSSRRSNYGYTF
v_call: TRBV29-1; j_call: TRBJ1-2; clone_size: many; d_call: NA; cdr3_nt: TGCAGCGCCGCCGAAGTGGGTTATGGCTACACCTTC; cdr3_aa: CSAAEVGYGYTF
v_call: TRBV2; j_call: TRBJ1-2; clone_size: many; d_call: TRBD1; cdr3_nt: TGTGCCAGCGGAATGTGGGACAGGGACGGACGTGGCTACACCTTC; cdr3_aa: CASGMWDRDGRGYTF
v_call: TRBV5-1; j_call: TRBJ2-7; clone_size: NA; d_call: TRBD2; cdr3_nt: TGCGCCAGCAGCTTGGTTAGCGGGAGCGGCGAGCAGTACTTC; cdr3_aa: CASSLVSGSGEQYF
v_call: TRBV20-1; j_call: TRBJ1-4; clone_size: NA; d_call: TRBD1; cdr3_nt: TGCAGTGCTAGAAAACCAAGGACAGGCCTTAATGAAAAACTGTTTTTT; cdr3_aa: CSARKPRTGLNEKLFF
v_call: TRBV19; j_call: TRBJ1-5; clone_size: few; d_call: NA; cdr3_nt: TGTGCCAGTACCCCCAGGGACAGCAATCAGCCCCAGCATTTT; cdr3_aa: CASTPRDSNQPQHF
v_call: TRBV20-1; j_call: TRBJ2-7; clone_size: few; d_call: NA; cdr3_nt: TGCAGTGCAAACCTTCAGGGTTCTTCTATCTACGAGCAGTACTTC; cdr3_aa: CSANLQGSSIYEQYF
v_call: TRBV28; j_call: TRBJ1-2; clone_size: many; d_call: TRBD1; cdr3_nt: TGTGCCAGCAGCTTGGACAGGGGACCCTATGGCTACACCTTC; cdr3_aa: CASSLDRGPYGYTF
v_call: TRBV7-2; j_call: TRBJ1-5; clone_size: many; d_call: TRBD1; cdr3_nt: TGTGCCAGCAACACTAGGGCCGGGACAGGGCCCAATCAGCCCCAGCATTTT; cdr3_aa: CASNTRAGTGPNQPQHF
v_call: TRBV27; j_call: TRBJ2-5; clone_size: NA; d_call: NA; cdr3_nt: TGTGCCAGCAGGGGGATATTACAAGAGACCCAGTACTTC; cdr3_aa: CASRGILQETQYF
v_call: TRBV6-5; j_call: TRBJ1-5; clone_size: few; d_call: NA; cdr3_nt: TGTGCCAGCAGTTACTCAATCGACAGCTATAGCAATCAGCCCCAGCATTTT; cdr3_aa: CASSYSIDSYSNQPQHF
v_call: TRBV27; j_call: TRBJ2-7; clone_size: many; d_call: NA; cdr3_nt: TGTGCCAGCAGTTCCTGGACAGCCCGAGTTGGAGAGCAGTACTTC; cdr3_aa: CASSSWTARVGEQYF
v_call: TRBV20-1; j_call: TRBJ2-7; clone_size: NA; d_call: NA; cdr3_nt: TGCAGTGCTAGAGCTTTCGACTACGAGCAGTACTTC; cdr3_aa: CSARAFDYEQYF
v_call: TRBV12-5; j_call: TRBJ2-7; clone_size: many; d_call: TRBD1; cdr3_nt: TGTGCTAGTGGTCAGGGACAGTCATTCTACGAGCAGTACTTC; cdr3_aa: CASGQGQSFYEQYF
v_call: TRBV6-1; j_call: TRBJ1-1; clone_size: few; d_call: NA; cdr3_nt: TGTGCCAGCAGGGAAAGTGGGGGGGGCACTGAAGCTTTCTTT; cdr3_aa: CASRESGGGTEAFF
v_call: TRBV18; j_call: TRBJ1-6; clone_size: NA; d_call: NA; cdr3_nt: TGTGCCAGCTCACCCGGACAGTTAGATTCACCCCTCCACTTT; cdr3_aa: CASSPGQLDSPLHF
v_call: TRBV6-1; j_call: TRBJ2-7; clone_size: many; d_call: NA; cdr3_nt: TGTGCCAGCAGGCCAATAGGGAGCTACGAGCAGTACTTC; cdr3_aa: CASRPIGSYEQYF
v_call: TRBV28; j_call: TRBJ1-5; clone_size: many; d_call: TRBD1; cdr3_nt: TGTGCCAGCAGTTTAGGGGACAGGGACAATCAGCCCCAGCATTTT; cdr3_aa: CASSLGDRDNQPQHF